Below are 16 T cell receptor beta chains sequenced from a single sample in a study of circulating and synovial CD4+ cells in juvenile arthritis. Sequencing was performed with immunoSEQ multiplex PCR; in TCRdb, only in-frame clones are kept and a portion is missing. The sample lists a few thousand clones, roughly four fifths seen once, with 3.5% to 6% in the top ten. The source material was CD4+ T cells from synovial fluid. These receptors all come from a human donor with juvenile idiopathic arthritis.

The genes are TRBV18 and TRBJ2-3, with D unresolved. The V end lost 6 bases, the J end lost 0 bases, and 4 bases lay between the germline ends. Germline V gene data show CDR1 as KGHSH and CDR2 as LQKENI. The CDR3 is 12 residues long. CDR3 loop: CASSASTDTQYF. The DNA of the CDR3 is TGTGCCAGCTCCGCGAGCACAGATACGCAGTATTTT.

The CDR3 is CASRKGDRLNQPQHF. DNA of the CDR3: TGTGCCAGCAGGAAGGGGGACAGGCTCAATCAGCCCCAGCATTTT. V gene TRBV27 combines with J gene TRBJ1-5; 8 bases fit TRBD1. The CDR3 consists of 15 residues. J lost 3 bases, V lost 6 bases, and 7 bases had no gene match. CDR1 is MNHEY, CDR2 SMNVEV, per germline (reference sequence).

This clone appeared a few times. V gene TRBV7-9 combines with J gene TRBJ2-2; 10 bases align to TRBD1. V lost 6 bases, J lost 3 bases, and 4 bases stayed unmatched. The germline V gene encodes CDR1 SEHNR and CDR2 FQNEAQ (reference sequence). The CDR3 spans 15 residues. The CDR3 sequence is CASRRDRGDTGELFF. CDR3 in DNA: TGTGCCAGCAGACGGGACAGGGGAGACACCGGGGAGCTGTTTTTT.

The V gene is TRBV7-7, the J gene TRBJ1-1; D is unclear. The V gene's germline CDR1 is SSHAT and CDR2 FNYEAQ (reference sequence). CDR3 length: 13 residues. Trimming stripped 5 bases from V and 1 base from J, with 8 bases between. The CDR3 loop is CASSQAGNTEAFF. CDR3 nucleotides: TGTGCCAGCAGCCAGGCAGGGAACACTGAAGCTTTCTTT.

To note about this clone: The germline gene is not matched at one end of the junction; a read error may be the cause. The chain's CDR3 is CANSLGNGLAVKYNEQFF. The CDR3 DNA sequence: TGTGCCAACAGCTTAGGAAACGGGCTAGCGGTTAAATACAATGAGCAGTTCTTC. The V call is TRBV7-9, the J call TRBJ2-1; 7 bases are shared with TRBD2. CDR1 SEHNR and CDR2 FQNEAQ come from the germline V gene (reference sequence). The CDR3 is 18 amino acids.

The chain joins TRBV5-6 to TRBJ1-6, with 7 bases lining up with TRBD1. V lost 8 bases and J lost 14; bases outside the gene matches: 13. The CDR3 runs 13 residues. Germline V CDR1 and CDR2: SGHDT, YYEEEE. The CDR3 nucleotides are TGTGCCAGTCAACGCAGGAGGCAGGGGGCCCTCCACTTT. This encodes CASQRRRQGALHF.

The V call is TRBV14, the J call TRBJ1-3; a possible D gene is TRBD1 (5 bases). V lost 1 base and J lost 1, with 11 bases in between. Germline V gene lookup returns CDR1 SGHDN and CDR2 FVKESK. This CDR3 contains 16 residues. The CDR3 is CASSQAPGVSGNTIYF. CDR3 nucleotides: TGTGCCAGCAGCCAAGCCCCGGGGGTATCTGGAAACACCATATATTTT. Full variable domain (missing parts from reference TRBV14 and TRBJ1-3): EAGVTQFPSHSVIEKGQTVTLRCDPISGHDNLYWYRRVMGKEIKFLLHFVKESKQDESGMPNNRFLAERTGGTYSTLKVQPAELEDSGVYFCASSQAPGVSGNTIYFGEGSWLTVV.

The chain is built from TRBV11-2 and TRBJ2-1; TRBD2 matches 7 bases. CDR3 length: 16 residues. V was clipped by 2 bases and J by 1 base; unmatched bases: 5. The germline gives CDR1 SGHAT, CDR2 FQNNGV. For the CDR3, the DNA is TGTGCCAGCAGCTTAACGGGGGGAAGATCCTACAATGAGCAGTTCTTC. It specifies CASSLTGGRSYNEQFF.

V gene TRBV7-6 combines with J gene TRBJ2-3; 14 positions match TRBD2. Germline trimming cut 5 bases from V and 0 bases from J; bases unmatched to any gene: 7. CDR3 length: 18 residues. The germline CDR1 and CDR2 sequences are SGHVS and FNYEAQ. This chain's CDR3 is CASSRRLAGGASTDTQYF. The CDR3, as DNA: TGTGCCAGCAGCCGTAGACTAGCGGGGGGGGCTAGCACAGATACGCAGTATTTT.

This clone turned up a few times. The chain links TRBV30 to TRBJ2-7, with D perhaps TRBD2 (6 bases). Trimming stripped 1 base from V and 2 bases from J, with 12 bases between. The CDR3 loop spans 14 amino acids. Germline V CDR1 and CDR2: GTSNPN, SVGIG (reference sequence). The CDR3, as DNA: TGTGCCTGGAGTGGGGGACTTAACCCCTACGAGCAGTACTTC. Its protein is CAWSGGLNPYEQYF.

The rearrangement joins TRBV4-2 to TRBJ1-3; D may be TRBD1 (5 bases). V lost 0 bases and J 0 bases, leaving 12 bases between the germline ends. The CDR3 covers 17 residues. Looked up from germline, CDR1 is LGHNA and CDR2 is YNFKEQ. CDR3 protein: CASSQDGDSSSGNTIYF. CDR3 nucleotides: TGTGCCAGCAGCCAAGATGGCGACAGTAGCTCTGGAAACACCATATATTTT.

The chain is built from TRBV6-5 and TRBJ2-2; D not resolved. Trimming shortened V by 6 bases and J by 3 bases, and 5 bases separated the two germline ends. The CDR3 length is 12 residues. The V gene's germline CDR1 is MNHEY and CDR2 SVGAGI. CDR3 nucleotide sequence: TGTGCCAGCAGCCACTACACCGGGGAGCTGTTTTTT. Its protein is CASSHYTGELFF.

V usage is TRBV6-5 and J usage is TRBJ2-1, with 12 nucleotides matching TRBD2. The CDR3 loop spans 15 amino acids. The trim removed 4 bases at V and 4 bases at J, leaving 2 bases unmatched. From germline, CDR1 is MNHEY and CDR2 SVGAGI. The CDR3 DNA follows: TGTGCCAGCAGTTCGGGACTAGCGGGTTACAATGAGCAGTTCTTC. It specifies CASSSGLAGYNEQFF.

V is TRBV7-9 and J is TRBJ1-1; D perhaps matches TRBD1 (6 bases). CDR1 is SEHNR and CDR2 is FQNEAQ in the germline V gene (reference sequence). The V end was cut by 5 bases, the J end by 1 base, with 11 bases between. This CDR3 contains 14 residues. This CDR3 is CASSPQGQNTEAFF. The CDR3 DNA reads as TGTGCCAGCAGCCCCCAGGGACAGAACACTGAAGCTTTCTTT.

This chain connects TRBV27 to TRBJ1-1, with a weak D call TRBD1 (6 bases). Trimming cost V 6 bases and J 1 base, with 9 bases left between them. CDR1 is MNHEY and CDR2 is SMNVEV in the germline V gene (reference sequence). There are 13 residues in the CDR3. The CDR3 DNA is TGTGCCAGCAGAGCAGGGGCGAACACTGAAGCTTTCTTT. It encodes CASRAGANTEAFF.

CDR3 region: CASSELAGGSDTQYF. CDR3 DNA: TGTGCCAGCAGTGAACTAGCGGGAGGTTCAGATACGCAGTATTTT. The chain couples TRBV6-4 to TRBJ2-3; TRBD2 aligns across 12 bases. The CDR3 length is 15 residues. Germline V gene data show CDR1 as MRHNA and CDR2 as SNTAGT. After removal of 3 bases from V and 4 bases from J, the junction contained 2 bases not matched to a gene.